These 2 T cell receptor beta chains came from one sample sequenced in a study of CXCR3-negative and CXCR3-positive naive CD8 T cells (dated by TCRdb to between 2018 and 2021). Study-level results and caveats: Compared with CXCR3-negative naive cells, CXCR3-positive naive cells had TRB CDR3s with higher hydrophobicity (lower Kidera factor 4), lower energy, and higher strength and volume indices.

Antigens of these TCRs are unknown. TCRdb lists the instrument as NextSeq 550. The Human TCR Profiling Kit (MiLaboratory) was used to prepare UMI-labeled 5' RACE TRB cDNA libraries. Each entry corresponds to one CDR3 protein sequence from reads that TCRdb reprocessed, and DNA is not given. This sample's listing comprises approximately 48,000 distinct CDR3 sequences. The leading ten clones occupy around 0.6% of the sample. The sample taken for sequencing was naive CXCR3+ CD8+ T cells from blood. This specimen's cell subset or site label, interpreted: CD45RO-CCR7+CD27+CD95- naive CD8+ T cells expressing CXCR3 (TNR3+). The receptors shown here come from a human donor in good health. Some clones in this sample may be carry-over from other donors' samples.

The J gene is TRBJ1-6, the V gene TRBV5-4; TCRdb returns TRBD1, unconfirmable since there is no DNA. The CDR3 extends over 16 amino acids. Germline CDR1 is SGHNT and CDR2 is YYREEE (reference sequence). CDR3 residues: CASSTGTGDYNSPLHF.

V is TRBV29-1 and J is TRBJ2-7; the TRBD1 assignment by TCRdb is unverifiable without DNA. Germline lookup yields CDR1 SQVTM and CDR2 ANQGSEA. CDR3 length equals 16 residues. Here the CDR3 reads CSAGVRTGGFSDEQYF.